The source of this T cell receptor (beta chain) is a study of cytomegalovirus exposure and HLA in healthy donors. The CDR3 is 13 residues long. V lost 5 bases to trimming and J lost 6 bases, with 10 bases between them. Germline-derived CDR1 and CDR2 are SGHNT and YENEEA. The PCR was carried out with 60 Vbeta primers and 13 Jbeta primers. Sequencing used immunoSEQ multiplex PCR; TCRdb keeps in-frame clones, though not all of them. This sample has roughly 100,000 clones, with 65% to 85% found just once. The chain has TRBV11-3 and TRBJ2-2; no definite D call. The source material was PBMCs. This clonotype was obtained from a male donor in good health and CMV-seronegative. The CDR3 DNA reads as TGTGCCAGCAGCGTACTGGGCCCCGGGGAGCTGTTTTTT. It codes for CASSVLGPGELFF.